The 27 T cell receptor beta chains presented below share a single source sample, sequenced in a study of blood T cell repertoires in COVID-19. Assay used: immunoSEQ multiplex PCR; TCRdb lists only in-frame clones, some missing. This table has over 150,000 clones, approximately 90% appearing once. Sequencing was performed on peripheral blood. These receptors were collected from a young woman who had recovered from COVID-19.

The chain joins TRBV10-1 to TRBJ2-1; 7 bases map to TRBD2. CDR1 and CDR2 (germline): WNHNN, SYGVQD (reference sequence). The CDR3 consists of 16 residues. Trimming at V came to 0 bases and at J to 5 bases, leaving 7 bases not matched to a gene. The CDR3 DNA reads TGCGCCAGCAGTGAGTCGGTCTACCGGGGGGACAATGAGCAGTTCTTC. The encoded protein is CASSESVYRGDNEQFF.

The genes are TRBV7-2 and TRBJ1-1, with 10 bases lining up with TRBD1. The length of the CDR3 is 15 residues. CDR1 is SGHTA and CDR2 is FQGNSA in the germline V gene. Trimming took 5 bases from V and 4 from J; bases not matched to a gene: 7. The CDR3 loop reads CASSTRDRGFTEAFF. CDR3 sequence (DNA): TGTGCCAGCAGCACCCGGGACAGGGGATTCACTGAAGCTTTCTTT.

The chain combines TRBV2 with TRBJ2-7; the D is unclear. V lost 9 bases and J 1 base, leaving 13 bases between the germline ends. The CDR3 has 13 residues. CDR1 is SNHLY and CDR2 is FYNNEI in the germline V gene. CDR3 bases: TGTGCCAGGAATAAACAGAGTTCCTACGAGCAGTACGTC. It encodes CARNKQSSYEQYV.

The V gene is TRBV4-3, the J gene TRBJ2-1; maybe TRBD2 (5 bases). The CDR3 length is 15 residues. The V and J ends lost 0 bases and 6 bases respectively, with 12 bases between them. Germline V gives CDR1 LGHNA, CDR2 YSLEER. The CDR3 region is CASSQDRLAINEQFF. The CDR3 region has the DNA TGCGCCAGCAGCCAAGATAGGCTAGCCATCAATGAGCAGTTCTTC.

This clone was counted only a few times. This chain joins TRBV7-9 and TRBJ2-7; 7 nucleotides line up with TRBD1. The CDR3 has 15 amino acids. The V gene end was trimmed by 4 bases and the J gene end by 0 bases; junction bases not matched to a gene: 6. Germline lookup yields CDR1 SEHNR and CDR2 FQNEAQ (reference sequence). CDR3 protein: CASSYRDRGSYEQYV. The CDR3 nucleotides are TGTGCCAGCAGCTACCGGGACAGAGGCTCCTACGAGCAGTACGTC.

The chain combines TRBV11-2 with TRBJ1-2, with a tentative D call TRBD1 (5 bases). The germline CDR1 and CDR2 sequences are SGHAT and FQNNGV. Between the trimmed V and J ends, which lost 0 bases and 1 base, there was a span of 18 bases. CDR3 size: 18 residues. DNA for the CDR3: TGTGCCAGCAGCTTAGATTGGGGGGAGGGGTATGGTAACTATGGCTACACCTTC. Encoded protein: CASSLDWGEGYGNYGYTF.

CDR3 sequence: CASSFGQTYGYTF. The CDR3 DNA is TGTGCCAGCAGTTTTGGACAGACCTATGGCTACACCTTC. The chain is built from TRBV12-3 or TRBV12-4 and TRBJ1-2, with D maybe TRBD1 (6 bases). V lost 3 bases and J lost 4, with 9 bases in between. The CDR3 is 13 residues long.

The chain uses TRBV19 and TRBJ1-2; TRBD1 matches at 7 bases. Germline V CDR1 and CDR2: LNHDA, SQIVND (reference sequence). The CDR3 extends over 16 amino acids. J lost 4 bases, V lost 7 bases, and 15 bases had no gene match. The CDR3 loop is CASTTQERGPSYGYTF. CDR3 coding DNA: TGTGCCAGTACCACTCAGGAGAGGGGGCCCTCCTATGGCTACACCTTC.

This sequence joins TRBV19 and TRBJ1-5; 7 bases are a match to TRBD1. With V trimmed by 4 bases and J by 6 bases, 9 bases remained unmatched. The length of the CDR3 is 15 residues. From germline, CDR1 is LNHDA and CDR2 SQIVND (reference sequence). The CDR3 sequence: CASSTFGQVGQPQHF. The CDR3 coding sequence is TGTGCCAGTAGTACGTTCGGACAGGTTGGTCAGCCCCAGCATTTT.

The chain joins TRBV7-9 to TRBJ2-2, with TRBD2 identical over 7 bases. CDR3 size: 13 residues. In germline, CDR1 is SEHNR, CDR2 FQNEAQ (reference sequence). The junction had 1 base not matched to a gene; V was cut back by 5 bases and J by 4 bases. Written as DNA, the CDR3 is TGTGCCAGCAGCAGACTAGCCACCGGGGAGCTGTTTTTT. Amino acid sequence: CASSRLATGELFF.

This clone came up a few times. This specimen includes other DNA sequences encoding the same CDR3. The chain carries TRBV2 and TRBJ1-5; 8 bases map to TRBD1. In germline, CDR1 is SNHLY, CDR2 FYNNEI. The CDR3 has 13 residues. J lost 6 bases, V lost 6 bases, and 4 bases had no gene match. CDR3 DNA: TGTGCCAGCAGGGACAGGGCGGGTCAGCCCCAGCATTTT. It yields the protein CASRDRAGQPQHF.

With respect to this clone: This CDR3 is also generated by other DNA sequences in the sample. The rearrangement uses TRBV7-9 and TRBJ1-2; no clear D gene. Germline V gene data show CDR1 as SEHNR and CDR2 as FQNEAQ (reference sequence). This CDR3 has 13 residues. With 1 base removed from V and 2 bases from J, the gap between germline ends came to 5 bases. This chain's CDR3 is CASSLGENYGYTF. The CDR3 DNA reads as TGTGCCAGCAGCTTAGGGGAGAACTATGGCTACACCTTC.

The chain uses TRBV27 and TRBJ1-5, with a tentative D call TRBD1 (6 bases). The CDR3 has 15 residues. V was shortened by 4 bases and J by 6 bases, with 16 bases between the two germline ends. The germline gives CDR1 MNHEY, CDR2 SMNVEV (reference sequence). CDR3 coding DNA: TGTGCCAGCAGTTCCTACAGGGTCGACGGTCAGCCCCAGCATTTT. It specifies CASSSYRVDGQPQHF.

The genes are TRBV3-1 (or the pseudogene TRBV3-2) and TRBJ1-1; D might be TRBD1 (5 bases). The V gene lost 1 base and the J gene lost 5 bases, with 11 bases spanning the gap. CDR1 and CDR2 (germline): LGHDT, YNNKEL (reference sequence). This CDR3 contains 14 residues. CDR3 DNA sequence: TGTGCCAGCAGCCAAGTTCTGGGGCTGACTGAAGCTTTCTTT. It specifies CASSQVLGLTEAFF.

This chain joins TRBV19 and TRBJ2-1; possible D gene TRBD2, 6 bases. V lost 6 bases and J lost 3, with 12 bases in between. The V gene's germline CDR1 is LNHDA and CDR2 SQIVND (reference sequence). The CDR3 sequence is 14 residues long. The CDR3 bases are TGTGCCAGTAGACCGGGCGGGGTCTACAATGAGCAGTTCTTC. Amino acids: CASRPGGVYNEQFF.

This clone was detected once. This sequence joins TRBV2 and TRBJ1-1; D remains unclear. The CDR3 contains 13 residues. The V gene lost 8 bases and the J gene lost 0 bases, with 10 bases spanning the gap. Germline V gene lookup returns CDR1 SNHLY and CDR2 FYNNEI. CDR3 protein: CASQITVNTEAFF. The DNA for the CDR3 is TGTGCCAGCCAAATTACAGTGAACACTGAAGCTTTCTTT.

J is TRBJ2-3 and V is TRBV6-6; 7 bases agree with TRBD2. Germline V CDR1 and CDR2: MNHNY, SVGAGI (reference sequence). The junction had 6 bases not matched to a gene; V was cut back by 1 base and J by 2 bases. The CDR3 is 16 amino acids. CDR3 protein: CASSYYPQRDTDTQYF. CDR3 coding DNA: TGTGCCAGCAGTTACTACCCGCAGCGGGACACAGATACGCAGTATTTT.

CDR3 region: CASSQSLQESIYEQYF. The CDR3 nucleotides read TGCGCCAGCAGCCAATCACTACAGGAGTCGATCTACGAGCAGTACTTC. The V call is TRBV4-3, the J call TRBJ2-7; the D gene is possibly TRBD1 (5 bases). The CDR3 loop spans 16 amino acids. CDR1 is LGHNA, CDR2 YSLEER, per germline. The germline V and J ends were trimmed by 2 bases and 3 bases, with 17 bases remaining between them.

The genes are TRBV5-6 and TRBJ2-3; a weak D match, TRBD2 (6 bases). V was trimmed by 4 bases and J by 1 base, leaving 10 bases between them. Germline CDR1 SGHDT, CDR2 YYEEEE. The CDR3 consists of 14 residues. The CDR3 bases are TGTGCCAGCAGCGGCCCGGGGGGCACAGATACGCAGTATTTT. Its protein product is CASSGPGGTDTQYF.

The rearrangement uses TRBV24-1 and TRBJ2-7; 8 nucleotides line up with TRBD1. The CDR3 contains 14 residues. The ends lost 3 bases at V and 2 bases at J; junction bases unmatched: 2. CDR1 is KGHDR, CDR2 SFDVKD, per germline. Written as DNA, the CDR3 is TGTGCCACCAGTGATGGGACAGGTACCTACGAGCAGTACTTC. Translating gives CATSDGTGTYEQYF.

This chain connects TRBV10-1 to TRBJ2-2; 14 nucleotides agree with TRBD2. CDR1 and CDR2 from the germline V gene are WNHNN and SYGVQD (reference sequence). J gave up 3 bases and V 6 bases, and 9 bases lay outside the gene matches. The CDR3 sequence is 18 residues long. The CDR3 region has the DNA TGCGCCAGCAGGGGGACTAGCGGGAGATTAAGGGACACCGGGGAGCTGTTTTTT. Translating gives CASRGTSGRLRDTGELFF.

The V and J genes are TRBV20-1 and TRBJ1-2; D is ambiguous. The CDR3 loop spans 11 amino acids. Trimming cost V 6 bases and J 8 bases, with 13 bases left between them. Germline lookup yields CDR1 DFQATT and CDR2 SNEGSKA (reference sequence). The CDR3 DNA reads TGCAGTGCGAGGGTCGGGTACGGCTACACCTTC. It codes for CSARVGYGYTF.

This clone was detected only once. This sequence joins TRBV19 and TRBJ1-1, with 10 bases lining up with TRBD1. Germline trimming cut 3 bases from V and 11 bases from J; bases unmatched to any gene: 6. The length of the CDR3 is 13 residues. Germline lookup yields CDR1 LNHDA and CDR2 SQIVND (reference sequence). DNA for the CDR3: TGTGCCAGTAGTATTACGGGACAGGGGCAGGCTTTCTTT. As protein: CASSITGQGQAFF.

J is TRBJ1-6 and V is TRBV2, with D possibly being TRBD1 (5 bases). Germline CDR1 reads SNHLY; CDR2 reads FYNNEI. This CDR3 is 14 amino acids long. The V gene lost 3 bases and the J gene lost 6 bases, with 9 bases spanning the gap. In DNA, the CDR3 is TGTGCCAGCAGTGAGCAGGGAAGTAATTCACCCCTCCACTTT. Translation gives CASSEQGSNSPLHF.

V and J are TRBV7-2 and TRBJ1-2, with a tentative D call TRBD1 (6 bases). The CDR3 is 15 amino acids. CDR1 and CDR2 (germline): SGHTA, FQGNSA. Trimming pared 5 bases from V and 0 bases from J, leaving 13 bases between. The DNA for the CDR3 is TGTGCCAGCAGCCTCAGGACAGCAACTAACTATGGCTACACCTTC. Encoded protein: CASSLRTATNYGYTF.

This clone was seen a single time. The chain joins TRBV25-1 to TRBJ2-1, with TRBD2 as a possible D gene (6 bases). The CDR3 sequence is 13 residues long. Between the trimmed V and J ends, which lost 2 bases and 4 bases, there was a span of 6 bases. Germline V gene data show CDR1 as MGHDK and CDR2 as SYGVNS. CDR3 sequence: CASSERGYNEQFF. The CDR3 DNA sequence: TGTGCCAGCAGTGAACGGGGGTACAATGAGCAGTTCTTC.

V is TRBV11-2 and J is TRBJ2-7, with 7 positions matching TRBD1. The J segment lost 4 bases and the V segment lost 6 bases, leaving 12 bases of the junction unmatched. Germline-derived CDR1 and CDR2 are SGHAT and FQNNGV. The CDR3 length is 15 residues. The CDR3 loop reads CASSSEGQQPYEQYF. The CDR3 DNA follows: TGTGCCAGCAGTTCAGAGGGACAGCAGCCTTACGAGCAGTACTTC.